This record covers a single T cell receptor (beta chain). Antigen unknown. These data originate in a study of T cell repertoires in cytomegalovirus infection. Study-wide background: Public TCR beta signature analysis indicated the presence of both CMV infection and matching HLA type. Study-level points and caveats: Using cumulative public TCR beta family frequency, the authors identified those who carried CMV together with the relevant HLA.

The germline V and J ends were trimmed by 5 bases and 2 bases, with 18 bases remaining between them. CDR1 is SGHTA and CDR2 is FQGNSA in the germline V gene. The CDR3 runs to 16 residues. TCRdb processed the reads anew with MiXCR; each CDR3 protein has one entry. The sample gives about half a million distinct CDR3 sequences, roughly a third of which show up once; roughly 15% is in the top ten. The TCR comes from a human donor in good health (CMV status not recorded). Some clones in this sample may be carry-over from other donors' samples. The source material was cultured PBMCs, sampled from culture after CMV antigen stimulation. This rearrangement joins TRBV7-2 to TRBJ1-2, with a possible D match to TRBD1 (5 bases). The CDR3 protein is CASSPQGRTPNYGYTF. DNA of the CDR3: TGTGCCAGCAGCCCCCAGGGACGGACCCCAAACTATGGCTACACCTTC.